This T cell receptor beta chain stems from a study of cytomegalovirus exposure and HLA in healthy donors. The CDR3 extends over 14 amino acids. In germline, CDR1 is MNHEY, CDR2 SVGAGI. Trimming removed 7 bases from V and 1 base from J; junction bases left unmatched: 5. Study outcomes and limitations: A later analysis linked 15,000 to 20,000 TCR beta sequences to HLA alleles at 0.05 false discovery rate.

Turning to this clone: Its antigen is unidentified.

60 Vbeta and 13 Jbeta primers were used in PCR. Profiling relied on immunoSEQ multiplex PCR, and the TCRdb table lists in-frame clones only, not all of them. The table shows hundreds of thousands of clones, with roughly 83% occurring only once. The clonotype was recovered from a girl under 18 in good health and CMV-seronegative. The sample was PBMCs. The chain recombines TRBV6-5 with TRBJ1-1; 8 bases fit TRBD1. The DNA of the CDR3 is TGTGCCAGCAATTCCGGGACAGGGAACACTGAAGCTTTCTTT. Translation gives CASNSGTGNTEAFF.